Listed below are T cell receptor beta chains from one sample, sequenced in a study of beta chain features in type 1 diabetes. Assay used: immunoSEQ multiplex PCR; TCRdb lists only in-frame clones, some missing. The profile shows about 230,000 clones, more than 9% of them singletons. The sequencing input was naive CD4+ T cells from blood. These receptors all stem from a woman between 18 and 29 years old in good health. The CDR3 runs from the conserved cysteine through the conserved F or W. A D gene is named only where the DNA matches it firmly. Clone size is given for some rows only: seen once, a few or many times, or a class if the clone is expanded.

size,V,J,D,CDR3,DNA
few,TRBV2,TRBJ1-1,NA,CASSERRTPITEAFF,TGTGCCAGCAGTGAACGGCGGACACCAATCACTGAAGCTTTCTTT
many,TRBV11-2,TRBJ1-1,NA,CASSFGGAAFF,TGTGCCAGCAGCTTCGGGGGTGCGGCTTTCTTT
NA,TRBV6-5,TRBJ2-3,TRBD1,CASSYIGTGGADTQYF,TGTGCCAGCAGTTACATCGGGACAGGGGGAGCAGATACGCAGTATTTT
few,TRBV5-1,TRBJ1-1,NA,CASSPQLTGLNTEAFF,TGCGCCAGCAGCCCGCAACTCACAGGGCTGAACACTGAAGCTTTCTTT
NA,TRBV7-9,TRBJ2-2,NA,CASSYPGGTGELFF,TGTGCCAGCAGCTACCCAGGAGGCACCGGGGAGCTGTTTTTT
few,TRBV10-3,TRBJ2-6,NA,CATARPAASGANVLTF,TGTGCCACCGCTCGCCCCGCCGCGTCCGGGGCCAACGTCCTGACTTTC
NA,TRBV7-8,TRBJ2-3,NA,CASSPLGTTTDTQYF,TGTGCCAGCAGCCCCTTGGGCACCACCACAGATACGCAGTATTTT
NA,TRBV5-1,TRBJ2-1,NA,CASSLTGTSNEQFF,TGCGCCAGCAGCTTAACCGGGACTTCCAATGAGCAGTTCTTC
NA,TRBV5-1,TRBJ1-1,NA,CASSPDSRNTEAFF,TGCGCCAGCAGCCCGGACAGTCGGAACACTGAAGCTTTCTTT
few,TRBV15,TRBJ1-5,NA,CATSRDQTANQPQHF,TGTGCCACCAGCAGAGATCAGACAGCCAATCAGCCCCAGCATTTT
NA,TRBV4-1,TRBJ2-1,TRBD2,CASSQGGSGGAYRDEQFF,TGCGCCAGCAGCCAAGGGGGTAGCGGGGGGGCATATAGAGATGAGCAGTTCTTC
few,TRBV20-1,TRBJ2-3,NA,CSASFPDTQYF,TGCAGTGCGAGTTTCCCAGATACGCAGTATTTT
many,TRBV7-9,TRBJ2-7,NA,CASSLGQGVYEQYF,TGTGCCAGCAGCTTAGGGCAGGGCGTCTACGAGCAGTACTTC
few,TRBV29-1,TRBJ1-1,NA,CSVHRLMNTEAFF,TGCAGCGTACACAGGTTAATGAACACTGAAGCTTTCTTT
few,TRBV19,TRBJ2-3,NA,CASTAEFGTDTQYF,TGTGCCAGTACCGCGGAGTTCGGCACAGATACGCAGTATTTT
NA,TRBV19,TRBJ2-3,NA,CASSIGRSATDTQYF,TGTGCCAGTAGTATAGGGAGGTCGGCCACAGATACGCAGTATTTT
NA,TRBV4-1,TRBJ2-7,NA,CASSPPGSYEQYF,TGCGCCAGCAGCCCTCCGGGGAGCTACGAGCAGTACTTC
NA,TRBV5-4,TRBJ2-1,NA,CASSSSQQEGLYNEQFF,TGTGCCAGCAGCTCCTCCCAACAGGAAGGTCTTTACAATGAGCAGTTCTTC
NA,TRBV10-3,TRBJ2-7,TRBD1,CATGSGTGSYEQYF,TGTGCCACCGGGTCCGGGACAGGGTCTTACGAGCAGTACTTC
few,TRBV25-1,TRBJ1-5,TRBD1,CASSEAGQGNQPQHF,TGTGCCAGCAGTGAGGCAGGACAGGGAAATCAGCCCCAGCATTTT
NA,TRBV12-5,TRBJ1-2,NA,CASGSTGRGNGYTF,TGTGCTAGTGGTTCTACCGGGAGGGGCAATGGCTACACCTTC
NA,TRBV11-1,TRBJ2-2,NA,CASSLREAGELFF,TGTGCCAGCAGCTTAAGGGAGGCCGGGGAGCTGTTTTTT
NA,TRBV6-1,TRBJ1-2,TRBD1,CASSEAFPFPERGRGYTF,TGTGCCAGCAGTGAAGCTTTCCCATTCCCTGAAAGGGGGCGTGGCTACACCTTC
few,TRBV5-1,TRBJ2-1,TRBD2,CASSLGGLVWRDLEQFF,TGCGCCAGCAGCTTGGGGGGACTAGTTTGGCGCGACCTTGAGCAGTTCTTC